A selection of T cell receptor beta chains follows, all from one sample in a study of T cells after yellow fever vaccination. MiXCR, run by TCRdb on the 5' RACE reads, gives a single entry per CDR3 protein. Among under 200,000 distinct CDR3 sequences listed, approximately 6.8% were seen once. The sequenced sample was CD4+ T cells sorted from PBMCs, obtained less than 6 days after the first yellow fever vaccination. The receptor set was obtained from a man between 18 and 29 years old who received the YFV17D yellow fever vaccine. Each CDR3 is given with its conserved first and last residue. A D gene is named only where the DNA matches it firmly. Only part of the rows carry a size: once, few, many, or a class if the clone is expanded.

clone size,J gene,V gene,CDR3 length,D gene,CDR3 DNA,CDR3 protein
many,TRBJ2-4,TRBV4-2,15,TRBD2,TGTGCCAGCAGCCTAGCGGGGGAAGCCAAAAACATTCAGTACTTC,CASSLAGEAKNIQYF
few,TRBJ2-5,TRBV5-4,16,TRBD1,TGTGCCAGCAGCTTCGCCGGGACAGGGGGCGGGGAGACCCAGTACTTC,CASSFAGTGGGETQYF
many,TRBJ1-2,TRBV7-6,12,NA,TGTGCCAGCGGGCAGGTTGACTATGGCTACACCTTC,CASGQVDYGYTF
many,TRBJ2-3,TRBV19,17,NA,TGTGCCAGTAGTATCCGTACTGGGAGGCCCAGAGGTTCTACGCAGTATTTT,CASSIRTGRPRGSTQYF
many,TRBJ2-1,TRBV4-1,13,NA,TGCGCCAGCAGAAACACCGGAGGGGATGAGCAGTTCTTC,CASRNTGGDEQFF
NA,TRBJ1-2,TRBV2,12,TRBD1,TGTGCCAGCAGTATGACAGGGGATGGCTACACCTTC,CASSMTGDGYTF
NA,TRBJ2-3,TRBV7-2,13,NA,TGTGCCAGCAGCTTTACAGACACAGATACGCAGTATTTT,CASSFTDTDTQYF
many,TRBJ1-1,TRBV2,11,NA,TGTGCCAGCAGTCGGACGCGAGGGGCTTTCTTT,CASSRTRGAFF
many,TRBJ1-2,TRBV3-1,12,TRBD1,TGTGCCAGCGGCGAAACAGGGGAAGGCTACACCTTC,CASGETGEGYTF
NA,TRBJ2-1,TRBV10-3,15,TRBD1,TGTGCCATCAGTAAGGGACAGGGGACAGTAGATGAGCAGTTCTTC,CAISKGQGTVDEQFF
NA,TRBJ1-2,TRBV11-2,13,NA,TGTGCCAGCGACGGTGCAGGGGAATATGGCTACACCTTC,CASDGAGEYGYTF
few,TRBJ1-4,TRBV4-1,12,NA,TGCGCCAGCAGCCAGTTCGGTGAAAAACTGTTTTTT,CASSQFGEKLFF
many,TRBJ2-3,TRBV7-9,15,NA,TGTGCCAGCAGCTGGGGGCTAGGGGGGTCAGATACGCAGTATTTT,CASSWGLGGSDTQYF
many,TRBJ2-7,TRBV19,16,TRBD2,TGTGCCAGTAAAAGGTCCGGGCGGGGGGACTCCTACGAGCAGTACTTC,CASKRSGRGDSYEQYF
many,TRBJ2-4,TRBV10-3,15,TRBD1,TGTGCCATCAGTCCCCGACAGGGGGCTGAGAACATTCAGTACTTC,CAISPRQGAENIQYF
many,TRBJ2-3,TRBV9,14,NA,TGTGCCAGCAGCGTAGCTCAGGTGGCAGATACGCAGTATTTT,CASSVAQVADTQYF
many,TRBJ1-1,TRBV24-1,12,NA,TGTGCCACCAGTCCGGACGGCACCAAAGCTTTCTTT,CATSPDGTKAFF
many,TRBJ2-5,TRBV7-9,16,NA,TGTGCCAGCAGCCAACCAGAGTATCCCCGCCGGGAGACCCAGTACTTC,CASSQPEYPRRETQYF
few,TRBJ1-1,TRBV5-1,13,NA,TGCGCCAGCAGCTTTGACGGGGACACTGAAGCTTTCTTT,CASSFDGDTEAFF
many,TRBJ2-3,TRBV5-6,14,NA,TGTGCCAGCAGCTTGGGCCCGTACACAGATACGCAGTATTTT,CASSLGPYTDTQYF
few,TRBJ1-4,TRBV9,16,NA,TGTGCCAGCAGCGTAGTTGCGCAGGGCGGGAATGAAAAACTGTTTTTT,CASSVVAQGGNEKLFF
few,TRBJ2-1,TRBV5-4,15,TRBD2,TGTGCCAGCAGCTTGGTCCTAGCGGGGAACAATGAGCAGTTCTTC,CASSLVLAGNNEQFF
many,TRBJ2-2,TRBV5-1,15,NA,TGCGCCAGCAGCCTGGGACCGACGCGGACCGGGGAGCTGTTTTTT,CASSLGPTRTGELFF
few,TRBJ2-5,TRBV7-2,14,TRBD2,TGTGCCAGCAGCTCCCCGGGGGAGGGAGAGACCCAGTACTTC,CASSSPGEGETQYF
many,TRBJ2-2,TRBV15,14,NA,TGTGCCACCAGCAGAGATTTAGCAACCGGGGAGCTGTTTTTT,CATSRDLATGELFF
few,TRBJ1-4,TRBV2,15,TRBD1,TGTGCCAGCAGTGCACAGGGGGCGCGAGGTGAAAAACTGTTTTTT,CASSAQGARGEKLFF
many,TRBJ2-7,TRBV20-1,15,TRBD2,TGCAGTGCTAGAGATCTTAGCGGGGGGATCTACGAGCAGTACTTC,CSARDLSGGIYEQYF
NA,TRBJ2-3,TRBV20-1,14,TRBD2,TGCAGTGCTAGAGTAGCGGGTATCACAGATACGCAGTATTTT,CSARVAGITDTQYF
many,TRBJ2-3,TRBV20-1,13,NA,TGCAGTGCTCCACTTCAGGGCGGAGATACGCAGTATTTT,CSAPLQGGDTQYF
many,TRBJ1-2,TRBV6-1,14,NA,TGTGCCAGCAGTGATAACAGGAAAATCTATGGCTACACCTTC,CASSDNRKIYGYTF
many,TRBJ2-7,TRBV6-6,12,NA,TGTGCCAGCAGCCCCCTAGATAACGAGCAGTACTTC,CASSPLDNEQYF
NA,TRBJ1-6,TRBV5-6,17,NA,TGTGCCAGCAGCTTGTGGAGGGGCGCGGGTTCGGTGTCACCCCTCCACTTT,CASSLWRGAGSVSPLHF
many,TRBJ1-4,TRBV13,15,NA,TGTGCCAGCAGCTTAGGTCTGGCAACTAATGAAAAACTGTTTTTT,CASSLGLATNEKLFF
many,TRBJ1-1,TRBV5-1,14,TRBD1,TGCGCCAGCAGGCGAGGGGACAGGGTTGCAGAAGCTTTCTTT,CASRRGDRVAEAFF
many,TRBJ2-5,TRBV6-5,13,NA,TGTGCCAGCAGGAGGGCGCGCGGGGAGACCCAGTACTTC,CASRRARGETQYF
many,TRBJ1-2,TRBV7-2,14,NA,TGTGCCAGCAGCTTAGACAGGGCTCCCTATGGCTACACCTTC,CASSLDRAPYGYTF
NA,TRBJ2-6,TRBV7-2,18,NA,TGTGCCAGCAGCTCAGCTTCCGATTTTAGCTCTGGGGCCAACGTCCTGACTTTC,CASSSASDFSSGANVLTF
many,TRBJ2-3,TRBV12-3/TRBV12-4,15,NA,TGTGCCAGCAGTTTAGCGGTACATAGCACAGATACGCAGTATTTT,CASSLAVHSTDTQYF
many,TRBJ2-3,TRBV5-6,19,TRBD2,TGTGCCAGCAGCTTGGCGCGGCTAGCGGGGGAACCTAGCACAGATACGCAGTATTTT,CASSLARLAGEPSTDTQYF
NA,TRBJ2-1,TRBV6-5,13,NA,TGTGCCAGCAGTTACTCGGATCTAGCCCGACAGTTCTTC,CASSYSDLARQFF
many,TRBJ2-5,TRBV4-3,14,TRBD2,TGCGCCAGCAGCCAATCCCGGACTAGCGGGACCCAGTACTTC,CASSQSRTSGTQYF
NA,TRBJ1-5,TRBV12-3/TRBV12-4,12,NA,TGTGCCAGTGGGAACTACAATCAGCCCCAGCATTTT,CASGNYNQPQHF